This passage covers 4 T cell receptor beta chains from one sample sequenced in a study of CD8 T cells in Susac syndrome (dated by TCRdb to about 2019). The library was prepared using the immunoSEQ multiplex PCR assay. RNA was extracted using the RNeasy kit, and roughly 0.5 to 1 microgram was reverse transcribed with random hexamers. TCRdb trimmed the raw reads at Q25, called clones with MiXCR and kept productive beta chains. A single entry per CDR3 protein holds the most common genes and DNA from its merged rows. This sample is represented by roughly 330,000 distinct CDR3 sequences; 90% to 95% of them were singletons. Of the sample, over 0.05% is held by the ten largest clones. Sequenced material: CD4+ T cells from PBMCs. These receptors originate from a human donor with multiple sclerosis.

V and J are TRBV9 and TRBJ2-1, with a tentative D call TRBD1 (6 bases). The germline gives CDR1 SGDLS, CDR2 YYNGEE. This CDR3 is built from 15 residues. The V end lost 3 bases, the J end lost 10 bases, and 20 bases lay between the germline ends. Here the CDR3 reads CASSARQELYREQFF. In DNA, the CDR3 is TGTGCCAGCAGCGCCCGACAGGAATTATACAGGGAGCAGTTCTTC.

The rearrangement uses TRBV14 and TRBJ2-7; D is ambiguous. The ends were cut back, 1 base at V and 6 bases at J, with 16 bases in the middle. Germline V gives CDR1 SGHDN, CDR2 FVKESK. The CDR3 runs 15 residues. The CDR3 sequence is CASSQVNTLDGEQYF. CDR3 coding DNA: TGTGCCAGCAGCCAAGTAAACACCTTAGATGGCGAGCAGTACTTC.

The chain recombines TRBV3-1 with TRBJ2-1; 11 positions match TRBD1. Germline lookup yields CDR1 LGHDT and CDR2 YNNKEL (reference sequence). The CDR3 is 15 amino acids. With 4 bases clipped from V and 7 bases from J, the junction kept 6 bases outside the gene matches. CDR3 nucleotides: TGTGCCAGCAGCCCACATGGGACAGGGGGAAATGAGCAGTTCTTC. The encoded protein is CASSPHGTGGNEQFF.

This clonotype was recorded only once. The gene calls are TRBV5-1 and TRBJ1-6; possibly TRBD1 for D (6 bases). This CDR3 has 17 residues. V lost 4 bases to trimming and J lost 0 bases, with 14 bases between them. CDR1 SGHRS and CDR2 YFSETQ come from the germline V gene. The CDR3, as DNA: TGCGCCAGCAGCCTGGATGGACAGATCTCCTATAATTCACCCCTCCACTTT. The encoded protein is CASSLDGQISYNSPLHF.